This T cell receptor beta chain was obtained from a study of cytomegalovirus exposure and HLA in healthy donors. Study at large: The platform used for the approximately 130 validation repertoires matched that of the roughly 670 first-cohort repertoires, a later analysis reported. Study results and caveats: Subsequent analysis found a tendency for first-cohort TCR clusters to co-occur within the 120 or so validation repertoires. It was around 160 TCR beta chains that were listed as cytomegalovirus-associated.

After removal of 1 base from V and 0 bases from J, the junction contained 5 bases not matched to a gene. The germline V gene encodes CDR1 SNHLY and CDR2 FYNNEI. This CDR3 region has 17 residues. Repertoires were generated with immunoSEQ multiplex PCR, while TCRdb's copy carries only in-frame clones and drops some. In the table there are a few hundred thousand clones, 90% of which are singletons. These donors were members of the roughly 120-subject validation cohort, a group separate from the roughly 670-subject first cohort. To note about this clone: The antigen is undetermined.

The TCR originated in a woman younger than 35 in good health and CMV-seronegative. The chain joins TRBV2 to TRBJ2-5, with TRBD2 matching 10 bases. Sequencing was done on a sample of PBMCs. The CDR3 sequence: CASSEGGLAEHQETQYF. The CDR3 region has the DNA TGTGCCAGCAGTGAAGGCGGACTAGCGGAGCACCAAGAGACCCAGTACTTC.